What follows is one T cell receptor beta chain and its context. Its matching antigen is unknown. This sample is drawn from a study of a mutant IDH1 vaccine in newly diagnosed glioma. On the study more broadly: Patients' prior therapy spanned radiotherapy, temozolomide, or both; most underwent both.

Germline lookup yields CDR1 SGHDN and CDR2 FVKESK. The CDR3 is 14 amino acids. The V gene lost 1 base and the J gene lost 8 bases, with 14 bases spanning the gap. The time point: week 47, end of study. The content of each vaccine dose was 300 ug of mutant IDH1 20-mer peptide, and topical imiquimod accompanied it. Data came from immunoSEQ multiplex PCR; TCRdb stores just in-frame clones and leaves some out. The sample carries 50,000 to 70,000 clones, less than 90% recorded once. The gene calls are TRBV14 and TRBJ1-2, with D perhaps TRBD1 (6 bases). Sequenced material: PBMCs, taken from a glioma patient whose treatment included an IDH1 peptide vaccine. The receptor was isolated from a woman aged 45-60 years with glioma. The DNA for the CDR3 is TGTGCCAGCAGCCAAGGTTGGGGGCAGGGCGGCTACACCTTC. This sequence encodes CASSQGWGQGGYTF.